The 10 T cell receptor beta chains below were found in one sample sequenced in a study of CD8 T cells in ankylosing spondylitis. Study findings and constraints: Seemingly distinctive of ankylosing spondylitis blood was a TCR beta motif formed by eight highly homologous variants.

The antigens for these receptors are not known. TCRdb re-derived calls from the 5' RACE reads in MiXCR, one entry per CDR3 protein. The sample has 250,000 to 350,000 distinct CDR3 sequences; approximately 8.2% are singletons. The sample comprised blood, either unsorted or a sorted T cell fraction (not recorded which). Receptors originate from a male donor with ankylosing spondylitis.

This rearrangement joins TRBV29-1 to TRBJ2-1; no firm D call. The CDR3 extends over 13 amino acids. The germline V and J ends were trimmed by 1 base and 5 bases, with 9 bases remaining between them. Germline CDR1 and CDR2: SQVTM and ANQGSEA. CDR3 sequence reads: CSVEVSQDNEQFF. The CDR3 DNA is TGCAGCGTTGAAGTGAGCCAGGACAATGAGCAGTTCTTC.

This clonotype came up many times. CDR3 DNA sequence: TGTGCCATCAGTGAGCCGGGACTAGCGGAAGAGACCCAGTACTTC. Encoded protein: CAISEPGLAEETQYF. J is TRBJ2-5 and V is TRBV10-3; 11 nucleotides agree with TRBD2. Trimming cost V 2 bases and J 3 bases; bases outside gene matches: 2. The germline V gene has CDR1 ENHRY and CDR2 SYGVKD. The CDR3 has 15 amino acids.

Ten or more counts support this clonotype. The rearrangement uses TRBV10-3 and TRBJ2-2; D call uncertain. V was trimmed by 10 bases and J by 1 base, leaving 7 bases between them. Germline V CDR1 and CDR2: ENHRY, SYGVKD. The CDR3 has 12 amino acids. CDR3 loop: CATTVNTGELFF. The DNA for the CDR3 is TGTGCCACGACGGTGAACACCGGGGAGCTGTTTTTT.

This clonotype was seen more than once but under ten times. The CDR3 DNA sequence: TGCGCCAGCAGCTTGGAGGGACAGCGCTACGAGCAGTACTTC. Its protein product is CASSLEGQRYEQYF. The chain has TRBV5-1 and TRBJ2-7; TRBD1 matches 7 bases. The CDR3 is 14 residues long. Losses at the gene ends were 0 bases for V and 3 bases for J; bases not matched to a gene: 3. Germline values: CDR1 SGHRS, CDR2 YFSETQ.

Comment on this clonotype: Possible read error: a much larger clone is one base away. Here the CDR3 DNA reads TGTGCCAGCAGCCAGGGGGCGGATCAGCCCCAGCATTTT. Amino acid sequence: CASSQGADQPQHF. V is TRBV7-3 and J is TRBJ1-5; the match to TRBD1 covers 8 bases. This CDR3 comprises 13 residues. V was clipped by 5 bases and J by 5 bases; unmatched bases: 2. Germline values: CDR1 SGHTA, CDR2 FQGTGA.

The V and J genes are TRBV20-1 and TRBJ1-5, with 7 bases lining up with TRBD1. The CDR3 runs 14 residues. CDR1 is DFQATT, CDR2 SNEGSKA, per germline (reference sequence). The junction had 10 bases not matched to a gene; V was cut back by 4 bases and J by 7 bases. This chain's CDR3 is CSATEGGAEQPQHF. The CDR3, as DNA: TGCAGTGCTACCGAAGGGGGCGCGGAACAGCCCCAGCATTTT.

This clonotype has just a few counts. This rearrangement joins TRBV28 to TRBJ2-4; no firm D call. This CDR3 has 15 amino acids. From germline, CDR1 is MDHEN and CDR2 SYDVKM. Trimming removed 7 bases at V and 0 bases at J, with 13 bases between. The DNA for the CDR3 is TGTGCCAGCACCGTGGCTGGAAGAGCCAAAAACATTCAGTACTTC. It specifies CASTVAGRAKNIQYF. The variable domain in full, completed from reference TRBV28 and TRBJ2-4, reads DVKVTQSSRYLVKRTGEKVFLECVQDMDHENMFWYRQDPGLGLRLIYFSYDVKMKEKGDIPEGYSVSREKKERFSLILESASTNQTSMYLCASTVAGRAKNIQYFGAGTRLSVL.

The rearrangement joins TRBV10-3 to TRBJ2-2, with 7 positions matching TRBD2. V lost 8 bases, J lost 1 base, and 4 bases stayed unmatched. Germline assignment: CDR1 ENHRY and CDR2 SYGVKD. The CDR3 is 14 amino acids. The chain's CDR3 is CAISSSGNTGELFF. In nucleotides, the CDR3 is TGTGCCATCTCGTCTAGCGGGAACACCGGGGAGCTGTTTTTT.

This clonotype appeared many times. The chain joins TRBV18 to TRBJ2-1; no reliable D call. V was shortened by 1 base and J by 5 bases, with 3 bases between the two germline ends. This CDR3 is 12 amino acids long. Germline CDR1 KGHSH, CDR2 LQKENI. The CDR3 loop reads CASSPQDNEQFF. The CDR3 coding sequence is TGTGCCAGCTCACCACAGGACAATGAGCAGTTCTTC.

This clonotype was detected a few times. The CDR3: CASSSTTLVDTQYF. The DNA of the CDR3 is TGTGCCAGCAGTTCAACCACGCTAGTGGATACGCAGTATTTT. The rearrangement links TRBV28 to TRBJ2-3; D gene ambiguous. The germline V gene has CDR1 MDHEN and CDR2 SYDVKM. V dropped 4 bases and J dropped 6 bases, with 14 bases sitting between them. The CDR3 length is 14 residues.